This entry is about one T cell receptor (beta chain). Its specificity is unknown. Using genomic DNA as the template, TCR beta VDJ and CDR3 profiling was carried out. TCRdb analysed the reads with MiXCR anew, one entry per CDR3 protein. Among some 410,000 distinct CDR3 sequences listed, 65% to 80% were seen once. The sample belongs to a study of CD8+CD57+ T cells in acquired aplastic anemia. As for the study in general: Sorted CD4+ plus CD8+ cells gave DNA averaging roughly 3 ug. Healthy donor sequencing depth: 8.5 million to 10.8 million CD4+, 11 million to 14 million CD8+ reads.

The study's findings and limits: CD8+ Simpson's diversity in patients was not significantly different from that in controls.

The sample was sorted CD4+, CD8+, or CD8+CD57+ T cells (not recorded which) from PBMCs. This receptor was taken from a human donor in good health, serving as a control.

CDR3 nucleotide sequence: TGTGCCAGCAGCCCCCAGGGAGGGGGCGGCTATGGCTACACCTTC. Protein sequence: CASSPQGGGGYGYTF. This rearrangement joins TRBV13 to TRBJ1-2; 7 bases align to TRBD1. There are 15 residues in the CDR3. Germline CDR1 PRHDT, CDR2 FYEKMQ (reference sequence). J gave up 4 bases and V 5 bases, and 10 bases lay outside the gene matches.